This T cell receptor beta chain was found in a study of OX40 agonist ivuxolimab in advanced cancers. Study in general: Melanoma, hepatocellular carcinoma, head and neck or renal cell cancer occurred in dose-escalation patients.

Germline trimming cut 3 bases from V and 12 bases from J; bases unmatched to any gene: 7. Germline values: CDR1 LNHDA, CDR2 SQIVND (reference sequence). This CDR3 is built from 13 residues. Sequencing used immunoSEQ multiplex PCR; TCRdb keeps in-frame clones, though not all of them. The sample has more than 65,000 clones; about nine tenths are singletons. The material sequenced was CD4+ or CD8+ T cells sorted from blood, taken in a trial of the OX40 agonist ivuxolimab. The origin of this receptor is an adult with an advanced solid tumor such as melanoma, head and neck, liver or kidney cancer. The V gene is TRBV19, the J gene TRBJ2-1, with 8 nucleotides matching TRBD2. CDR3 loop: CASSMTSEIGQFF. The CDR3, as DNA: TGTGCCAGTAGTATGACTAGCGAAATCGGGCAGTTCTTC.